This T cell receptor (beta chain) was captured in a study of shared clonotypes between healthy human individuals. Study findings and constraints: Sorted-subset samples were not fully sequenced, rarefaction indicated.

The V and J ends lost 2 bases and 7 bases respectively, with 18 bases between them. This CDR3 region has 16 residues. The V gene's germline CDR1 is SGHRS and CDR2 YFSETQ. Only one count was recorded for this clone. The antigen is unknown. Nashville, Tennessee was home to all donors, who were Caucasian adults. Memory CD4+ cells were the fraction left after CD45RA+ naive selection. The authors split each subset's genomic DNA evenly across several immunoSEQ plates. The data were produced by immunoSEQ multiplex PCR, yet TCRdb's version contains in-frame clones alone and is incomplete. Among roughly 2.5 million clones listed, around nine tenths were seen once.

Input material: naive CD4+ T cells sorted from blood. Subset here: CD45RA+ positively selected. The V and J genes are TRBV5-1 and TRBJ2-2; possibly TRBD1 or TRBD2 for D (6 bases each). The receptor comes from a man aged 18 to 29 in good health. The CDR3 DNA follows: TGCGCCAGCAGCTTTGGTTCTAGGGGGACTGTCGGGGAGCTGTTTTTT. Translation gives CASSFGSRGTVGELFF. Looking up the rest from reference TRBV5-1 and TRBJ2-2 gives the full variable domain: KAGVTQTPRYLIKTRGQQVTLSCSPISGHRSVSWYQQTPGQGLQFLFEYFSETQRNKGNFPGRFSGRQFSNSRSEMNVSTLELGDSALYLCASSFGSRGTVGELFFGEGSRLTVL.